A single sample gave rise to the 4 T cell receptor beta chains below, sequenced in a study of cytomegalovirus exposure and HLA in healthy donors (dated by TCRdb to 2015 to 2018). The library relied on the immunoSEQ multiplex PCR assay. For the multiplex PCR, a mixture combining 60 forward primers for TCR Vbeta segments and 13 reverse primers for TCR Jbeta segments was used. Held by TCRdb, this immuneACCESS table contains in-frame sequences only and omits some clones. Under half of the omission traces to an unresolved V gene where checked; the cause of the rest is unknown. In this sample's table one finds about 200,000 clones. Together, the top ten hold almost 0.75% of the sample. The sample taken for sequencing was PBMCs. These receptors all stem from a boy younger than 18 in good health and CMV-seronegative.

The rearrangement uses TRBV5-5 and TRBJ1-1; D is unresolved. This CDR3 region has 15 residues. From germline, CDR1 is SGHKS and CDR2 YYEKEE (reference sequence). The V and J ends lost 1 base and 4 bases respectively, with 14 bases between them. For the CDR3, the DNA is TGTGCCAGCAGCTTGTCTCTGAGTACGGGCACTGAAGCTTTCTTT. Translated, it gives CASSLSLSTGTEAFF.

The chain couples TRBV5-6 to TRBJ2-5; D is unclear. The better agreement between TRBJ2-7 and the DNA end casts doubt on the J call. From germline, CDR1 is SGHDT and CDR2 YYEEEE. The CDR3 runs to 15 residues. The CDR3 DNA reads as TGTGCCAGCAGCTTGGCCTCGTTGGCGGACTACGAGCAGTACTTC. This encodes CASSLASLADYEQYF.

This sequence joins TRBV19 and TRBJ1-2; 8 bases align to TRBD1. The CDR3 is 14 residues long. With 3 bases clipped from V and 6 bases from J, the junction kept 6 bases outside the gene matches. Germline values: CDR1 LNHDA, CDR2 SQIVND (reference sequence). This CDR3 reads CASSMYRGTDGYTF. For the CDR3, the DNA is TGTGCCAGTAGTATGTACAGGGGGACTGATGGCTACACCTTC. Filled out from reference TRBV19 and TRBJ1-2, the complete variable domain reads DGGITQSPKYLFRKEGQNVTLSCEQNLNHDAMYWYRQDPGQGLRLIYYSQIVNDFQKGDIAEGYSVSREKKESFPLTVTSAQKNPTAFYLCASSMYRGTDGYTFGSGTRLTVV.

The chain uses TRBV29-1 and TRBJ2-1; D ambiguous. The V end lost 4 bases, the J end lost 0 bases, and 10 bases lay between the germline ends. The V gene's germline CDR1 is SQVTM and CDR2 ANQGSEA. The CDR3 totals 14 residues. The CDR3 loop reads CSVGAGSSYNEQFF. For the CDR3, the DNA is TGCAGCGTTGGGGCCGGAAGCTCCTACAATGAGCAGTTCTTC.